This TCR beta chain was identified during a study of somatic mutations in cytotoxic T cells in rheumatoid arthritis. Study-wide background: Immediately following diagnosis and ahead of any treatment, patient blood (about 30 ml EDTA) was drawn. Several of the V beta antibody-stained T-cell populations were flow-sorted at nearly 100% purity; V beta1+ cells were among them and were sequenced for TCRB. Study conclusions and caveats: Significant differences in CD8+ T-cell clonality were not found between rheumatoid arthritis patients and healthy controls (age-matched).

For this clone: The antigen is undetermined.

CDR1 and CDR2 from the germline V gene are MDHEN and SYDVKM. The CDR3 extends over 17 amino acids. V dropped 5 bases and J dropped 3 bases, with 23 bases sitting between them. The table came from immunoSEQ multiplex PCR; TCRdb's copy has only in-frame clones and leaves some out. The sample has more than 15,000 clones, around 80% seen once. The material sequenced was CD8+ T cells sorted from blood. This chain links TRBV28 with TRBJ2-7; D possibly corresponds to TRBD1 (5 bases). The receptor comes from an adult with rheumatoid arthritis. CDR3 region: CASSPNRQGLAYYEQYF. The DNA for the CDR3 is TGTGCCAGCAGTCCGAACCGGCAGGGCCTCGCCTACTACGAGCAGTACTTC.